Below are 15 T cell receptor beta chains sequenced from a single sample in a study of blood T cell repertoires in COVID-19. TCRdb's table, derived via immunoSEQ multiplex PCR, lists solely in-frame clones and lacks some. The sample gives roughly 260,000 clones, about nine tenths of which show up once; 10% to 12% is in the top ten. The source material was peripheral blood. These receptors were obtained from a woman aged 30 to 39 with COVID-19, enrolled during active disease.

V usage is TRBV27 and J usage is TRBJ2-3, with D unclear. Germline V lookup: CDR1 MNHEY, CDR2 SMNVEV (reference sequence). The CDR3 runs 11 residues. V was clipped by 8 bases and J by 0 bases, with 3 bases between them. The CDR3 here is CASLSTDTQYF. The CDR3 nucleotides read TGTGCCAGCCTTAGCACAGATACGCAGTATTTT.

The chain recombines TRBV4-1 with TRBJ2-1; 9 bases fit TRBD2. Looked up from germline, CDR1 is MGHRA and CDR2 is YSYEKL. The V segment lost 7 bases and the J segment 8 bases; nucleotides outside the gene matches: 15. There are 16 residues in the CDR3. CDR3 DNA: TGCGCCAGCAACCTCCCTCTTAGCGGGAGTAACGATGAGCAGTTCTTC. This encodes CASNLPLSGSNDEQFF.

The chain carries TRBV6-5 and TRBJ2-7; the match to TRBD2 covers 8 bases. The J segment lost 7 bases and the V segment lost 5 bases, leaving 4 bases of the junction unmatched. In germline, CDR1 is MNHEY, CDR2 SVGAGI. This CDR3 is built from 12 residues. CDR3 bases: TGTGCCAGCAGTCGGGAGGGTTGGGAGCAGTACTTC. Protein: CASSREGWEQYF.

The gene calls are TRBV7-8 and TRBJ1-4; the D is unclear. The CDR3 consists of 14 residues. V was trimmed by 4 bases and J by 4 bases, leaving 10 bases between them. Germline-derived CDR1 and CDR2 are SGHVS and FQNEAQ. The CDR3, as DNA: TGTGCCAGCAGCTCCGACACGAATAATGAAAAACTGTTTTTT. This codes for CASSSDTNNEKLFF.

The V gene is TRBV11-2, the J gene TRBJ1-3, with TRBD1 matching over 10 bases. The length of the CDR3 is 17 residues. The V and J ends lost 1 base and 4 bases, in that order; junction bases with no gene match: 7. Germline V lookup: CDR1 SGHAT, CDR2 FQNNGV. Here the CDR3 reads CASSLGATGGAGNTIYF. CDR3 DNA: TGTGCCAGCAGCTTAGGTGCGACAGGGGGCGCGGGAAACACCATATATTTT.

The genes are TRBV24-1 and TRBJ1-2; no reliable D call. V gave up 3 bases and J gave up 8 bases, with 12 bases separating them. Germline CDR1 KGHDR, CDR2 SFDVKD. This CDR3 is built from 13 residues. The CDR3 DNA sequence: TGTGCCACCAGTGATCGGGGTTTAGAAGGCTACACCTTC. Translated: CATSDRGLEGYTF.

The chain combines TRBV6-5 with TRBJ2-7; 11 nucleotides agree with TRBD1. The V segment lost 6 bases and the J segment 6 bases; nucleotides outside the gene matches: 7. The CDR3 is 14 residues long. The germline CDR1 and CDR2 sequences are MNHEY and SVGAGI. CDR3 sequence reads: CASSLDRGPTEQYF. CDR3 nucleotides: TGTGCCAGCAGCTTGGACAGGGGGCCTACCGAGCAGTACTTC.

The sample holds one count of this clone. This chain connects TRBV10-3 to TRBJ2-1; no firm D call. The V gene's germline CDR1 is ENHRY and CDR2 SYGVKD. The CDR3 length is 15 residues. Trimming pared 2 bases from V and 6 bases from J, leaving 14 bases between. Here the CDR3 DNA reads TGTGCCATCAGTGAGGGAGCGATCCTCTTCAATGAGCAGTTCTTC. Its protein product is CAISEGAILFNEQFF.

This chain uses TRBV10-3 with TRBJ1-1, with D perhaps matching TRBD1 (6 bases). The CDR3 spans 15 residues. V lost 3 bases and J 6 bases, leaving 17 bases between the germline ends. CDR1 and CDR2 from the germline V gene are ENHRY and SYGVKD. CDR3 DNA: TGTGCCATCAGTGAAACTCCACAGGCAGGGGCTGAAGCTTTCTTT. It is translated as CAISETPQAGAEAFF.

The V call is TRBV5-8, the J call TRBJ2-7; 7 bases fit TRBD2. CDR3 size: 15 residues. Germline values: CDR1 SGHTS, CDR2 YDEGEE. V shed 4 bases, J shed 2 bases, and the junction held 9 bases outside the gene matches. CDR3 loop: CASSAVRGRAYEQYF. CDR3 sequence (DNA): TGTGCCAGCAGCGCCGTCCGGGGGAGGGCCTACGAGCAGTACTTC.

The rearrangement uses TRBV30 and TRBJ1-1; 8 nucleotides match TRBD1. Germline V gene sequence: CDR1 GTSNPN, CDR2 SVGIG (reference sequence). The CDR3 spans 12 residues. The V and J ends lost 5 bases and 5 bases, in that order; junction bases with no gene match: 4. The CDR3 region is CAWGQGATEAFF. CDR3 nucleotides: TGTGCCTGGGGACAGGGTGCTACTGAAGCTTTCTTT. Combining the CDR3 with reference TRBV30 and TRBJ1-1 gives the whole variable domain SQTIHQWPATLVQPVGSPLSLECTVEGTSNPNLYWYRQAAGRGLQLLFYSVGIGQISSEVPQNLSASRPQDRQFILSSKKLLLSDSGFYLCAWGQGATEAFFGQGTRLTVV.

The chain carries TRBV24-1 and TRBJ2-7; D might be TRBD2 (5 bases). Per the germline V gene, CDR1 is KGHDR and CDR2 is SFDVKD. There are 15 residues in the CDR3. Trimming took off 5 bases at V and 0 bases at J, with 13 bases between the two ends. The CDR3 sequence: CATSGTPVTSYEQYF. CDR3 bases: TGTGCCACCAGTGGGACTCCTGTAACCTCCTACGAGCAGTACTTC.

This sequence joins TRBV7-8 and TRBJ2-3; unclear D gene. The CDR3 contains 11 residues. Trimming shortened V by 7 bases and J by 2 bases, and 4 bases separated the two germline ends. Germline CDR1 SGHVS, CDR2 FQNEAQ. CDR3 DNA sequence: TGTGCCAGCACCTACACAGATACGCAGTATTTT. Translated, it gives CASTYTDTQYF.

The rearrangement links TRBV7-9 to TRBJ1-2; 8 nucleotides line up with TRBD1. Trimming cost V 5 bases and J 6 bases; bases outside gene matches: 5. CDR3 length: 13 residues. In germline, CDR1 is SEHNR, CDR2 FQNEAQ (reference sequence). CDR3 protein: CASSRDRINGYTF. CDR3 coding DNA: TGTGCCAGCAGCCGGGACAGGATCAATGGCTACACCTTC.

V is TRBV28 and J is TRBJ2-2; D is possibly TRBD1 (6 bases). V was cut by 4 bases and J by 4 bases, with 7 bases left in between. The length of the CDR3 is 13 residues. Germline V gives CDR1 MDHEN, CDR2 SYDVKM. CDR3 nucleotides: TGTGCCAGCAGTTACAGGGTCACCGGGGAGCTGTTTTTT. Residues: CASSYRVTGELFF.